This section outlines one TCR beta chain sequence together with its context. Treatment in this sample: 15 to 20 received Ad26.COV2.S at low or high dose, single or two shots; several received placebo; per-sample allocation not given. Day 63 after the first vaccine or placebo injection was the time point for sampling. This sample stems from a study of Ad26.COV2.S vaccination and SARS-CoV-2 variants. Study information: Donor got 5x10^10 or 1x10^11 viral particles of Ad26.COV2.S.

Libraries were prepared by immunoSEQ multiplex PCR; TCRdb keeps only in-frame clonotypes and omits some of them. Of 240,000 or so clones in the sample, 70% to 90% were seen once. Germline assignment: CDR1 SGHTA and CDR2 FQGNSA. Trimming cost V 0 bases and J 4 bases, with 10 bases left between them. There are 14 residues in the CDR3. The rearrangement joins TRBV7-2 to TRBJ2-7; the D gene is possibly TRBD1 (5 bases). Specimen: peripheral blood, collected in a trial of Ad26.COV2.S vaccine versus placebo. This sequence originates from a person aged 18 to 59 who received the Ad26.COV2.S COVID-19 vaccine or a placebo. The CDR3 region is CASSLADNRYEQYF. The CDR3 region has the DNA TGTGCCAGCAGCTTAGCGGACAATAGATACGAGCAGTACTTC.